This TCR beta chain was identified in a study of cytomegalovirus exposure and HLA in healthy donors. Study-level information: HLA-typed donors were the source of approximately 80 million unique TCRs, which an early data release held. Whole-study findings and limits: A later analysis revealed that TCR association rates differed between HLA loci, peaking at DRB1 and bottoming out at HLA-C.

A multiplex PCR was run with 60 Vbeta primers and 13 Jbeta primers. Measured with immunoSEQ multiplex PCR; TCRdb has only the in-frame clones, and not every one. The sample has 150,000 or so clones, approximately 82% seen once. As to this clone: Antigen unknown. The junction shows a germline mismatch at one end, possibly a read error.

The clonotype originates from a male donor in good health and CMV-seropositive. The sequenced sample consisted of PBMCs.

In DNA form, the CDR3 reads TGTGCCAGCAGACCACAGGGACCTGGAAATACCATATATTTT. It is translated as CASRPQGPGNTIYF. This chain joins TRBV7-9 and TRBJ1-3, with D possibly TRBD1 on 6 matching bases. This CDR3 is built from 14 residues. Germline V CDR1 and CDR2: SEHNR, FQNEAQ (reference sequence).